The 18 T cell receptor beta chains below all came from one sample that was sequenced in a study of naive and memory T cell subsets. Two oligonucleotides, mixed equimolar, formed the beta constant-region primer covering TRBC1 and TRBC2. Using its own MiXCR run on the UMI-ligation and nested PCR reads, TCRdb lists one record per CDR3 protein. The repertoire consists of thousands of distinct CDR3 sequences, with over 6.5% occurring once and the leading ten covering about 42%. What was sequenced was effector memory CD8+ T cells from blood. Subset denoted: effector memory, CD45RA- CD27-. The receptors were gathered from a human donor in good health.

The V call is TRBV7-3, the J call TRBJ2-2, with 8 positions matching TRBD1. J was trimmed by 5 bases and V by 6 bases; bases with no gene match: 5. Germline V gene data show CDR1 as SGHTA and CDR2 as FQGTGA. The CDR3 is made up of 14 amino acids. CDR3 DNA: TGTGCCAGCAGATCTACAGGGGGGACCGGGGAGCTGTTTTTT. It yields the protein CASRSTGGTGELFF. Combining the CDR3 with reference TRBV7-3 and TRBJ2-2 gives the whole variable domain GAGVSQTPSNKVTEKGKYVELRCDPISGHTALYWYRQSLGQGPEFLIYFQGTGAADDSGLPNDRFFAVRPEGSVSTLKIQRTERGDSAVYLCASRSTGGTGELFFGEGSRLTVL.

This clonotype appeared a few times. J is TRBJ2-7 and V is TRBV20-1; D is ambiguous. The germline V and J ends were trimmed by 1 base and 1 base, with 8 bases remaining between them. Germline CDR1 is DFQATT and CDR2 is SNEGSKA (reference sequence). The CDR3 spans 13 residues. The CDR3 protein is CSARGSLSYEQYF. CDR3 sequence (DNA): TGCAGTGCTAGAGGGAGCCTATCCTACGAGCAGTACTTC.

This clonotype was seen many times. DNA for the CDR3: TGTGCCAGCAGCCAAGAGAGGGGCTCTGGGGCCAACGTCCTGACTTTC. Amino acids: CASSQERGSGANVLTF. This chain joins TRBV4-2 and TRBJ2-6, with D perhaps given as TRBD1 or TRBD2 (5 bases each). Trimming took off 0 bases at V and 0 bases at J, with 6 bases between the two ends. Germline V gene data show CDR1 as LGHNA and CDR2 as YNFKEQ. The CDR3 contains 16 residues.

This clonotype was counted many times. V usage is TRBV15 and J usage is TRBJ2-5; TRBD1 or TRBD2 may be the D gene (5 bases each). Germline V gene lookup returns CDR1 LNHNV and CDR2 YYDKDF (reference sequence). The CDR3 runs 14 residues. Deletions cut 3 bases from V and 0 bases from J, with 8 bases between. CDR3: CATSSGTDQETQYF. The CDR3 nucleotides are TGTGCCACCAGCAGCGGGACGGACCAAGAGACCCAGTACTTC.

The sample holds many counts of this clonotype. V and J are TRBV4-2 and TRBJ1-5, with TRBD1 as a possible D gene (5 bases). Germline V gives CDR1 LGHNA, CDR2 YNFKEQ. The CDR3 covers 16 residues. The V end was cut by 2 bases, the J end by 2 bases, with 13 bases between. The CDR3 DNA sequence: TGTGCCAGCAGCCAACTCCTCGGGACGGGCAATCAGCCCCAGCATTTT. Protein sequence: CASSQLLGTGNQPQHF.

The sample holds many counts of this clonotype. The chain carries TRBV27 and TRBJ1-6; D not certain. This CDR3 spans 16 amino acids. Germline assignment: CDR1 MNHEY and CDR2 SMNVEV (reference sequence). The germline V and J ends were trimmed by 6 bases and 3 bases, with 15 bases remaining between them. DNA of the CDR3: TGTGCCAGCAGACGAACCGACCAGGTCTATAATTCACCCCTCCACTTT. Its translation: CASRRTDQVYNSPLHF.

There are a few counts of this clonotype. This rearrangement joins TRBV12-3 or TRBV12-4 to TRBJ1-1; D unclear. There are 15 residues in the CDR3. V gave up 5 bases and J gave up 5 bases, with 18 bases separating them. The CDR3 sequence: CASSPAGEAGTEAFF. CDR3 in DNA: TGTGCCAGCAGTCCCGCCGGGGAGGCGGGGACTGAAGCTTTCTTT.

This clonotype was observed at least ten times. This chain connects TRBV19 to TRBJ1-1; the D gene is possibly TRBD1 (5 bases). CDR1 and CDR2 (germline): LNHDA, SQIVND (reference sequence). The CDR3 loop spans 14 amino acids. V lost 4 bases, J lost 0 bases, and 9 bases lay in between. The CDR3 sequence is CASSSEGMNTEAFF. The CDR3 DNA reads as TGTGCCAGTAGTAGTGAGGGGATGAACACTGAAGCTTTCTTT.

Many counts were recorded for this clonotype. A clone one base away is much larger, so this may be a read error. The rearrangement links TRBV6-1 to TRBJ1-2; D not certain. The length of the CDR3 is 16 residues. Trimming removed 0 bases from V and 3 bases from J, with 14 bases in between. Germline V lookup: CDR1 MNHNS, CDR2 SASEGT. The CDR3 bases are TGTGCCAGCAGTGAAGCGTTCGGGGAACGCTACTATGGCTACACCTTC. Translating it yields CASSEAFGERYYGYTF.

This chain links TRBV20-1 with TRBJ1-2; D unresolved. This CDR3 region has 15 residues. V shed 3 bases and J shed 5 bases, with 19 bases lying between them. Germline-derived CDR1 and CDR2 are DFQATT and SNEGSKA (reference sequence). Here the CDR3 reads CSARKEEGVTYGYTF. CDR3 sequence (DNA): TGCAGTGCTAGGAAAGAGGAGGGAGTAACGTATGGCTACACCTTC.

This clonotype has a count of ten or more. V is TRBV6-2 or TRBV6-3 and J is TRBJ1-5; the D gene is possibly TRBD1 (5 bases). The CDR3 runs 13 residues. The V end lost 2 bases, the J end lost 5 bases, and 7 bases lay between the germline ends. CDR1 is MNHEY, CDR2 SVGEGT, per germline. The CDR3 coding sequence is TGTGCCAGCAGTTACCAAGGGGATCAGCCCCAGCATTTT. It specifies CASSYQGDQPQHF.

This clonotype was picked up many times. J is TRBJ2-4 and V is TRBV20-1, with TRBD1 identical over 7 bases. Germline CDR1 DFQATT, CDR2 SNEGSKA (reference sequence). J gave up 6 bases and V 0 bases, and 5 bases lay outside the gene matches. The CDR3 extends over 14 amino acids. CDR3 nucleotides: TGCAGTGCTAGAGATGGGACAGAAATAAACATTCAGTACTTC. It encodes CSARDGTEINIQYF.

This clonotype is deemed medium-sized. The genes are TRBV9 and TRBJ1-2; no definite D call. Germline assignment: CDR1 SGDLS and CDR2 YYNGEE. Trimming left V 0 bases short and J 3 bases short, with 9 bases between. There are 14 residues in the CDR3. The CDR3: CASSVDTNYYGYTF. CDR3 DNA: TGTGCCAGCAGCGTAGACACTAACTACTATGGCTACACCTTC.

Many counts were recorded for this clonotype. This chain links TRBV7-2 with TRBJ1-4, with 8 positions matching TRBD1. This CDR3 comprises 18 residues. The V and J ends lost 5 bases and 7 bases, in that order; junction bases with no gene match: 18. CDR1 is SGHTA, CDR2 FQGNSA, per germline. The CDR3 DNA follows: TGTGCCAGCAGCCGAGGACGTACTTCAGGGGGCTTCAGTGAAAAACTGTTTTTT. The encoded protein is CASSRGRTSGGFSEKLFF.

Ten or more counts support this clonotype. The chain links TRBV4-3 to TRBJ2-1; D ambiguous. CDR1 and CDR2 (germline): LGHNA, YSLEER. Trimming took off 3 bases at V and 4 bases at J, with 13 bases between the two ends. This CDR3 contains 15 residues. CDR3 sequence (DNA): TGCGCCAGCAGCCACCTAGTTGATGAATACAATGAGCAGTTCTTC. Protein: CASSHLVDEYNEQFF.

This clonotype is termed medium-sized. The chain employs TRBV6-4 and TRBJ1-1; the D is unclear. With 4 bases removed from V and 1 base from J, the gap between germline ends came to 7 bases. CDR1 and CDR2 (germline): MRHNA, SNTAGT. CDR3 length equals 13 residues. CDR3 sequence (DNA): TGTGCCAGCAGTGTCGACCAGAACACTGAAGCTTTCTTT. Translation: CASSVDQNTEAFF.

This clonotype was recorded a few times. The chain couples TRBV6-1 to TRBJ1-4; the D gene is possibly TRBD1 (6 bases). The CDR3 sequence is 15 residues long. Per germline, CDR1 MNHNS and CDR2 SASEGT. The germline V and J ends were trimmed by 2 bases and 8 bases, with 15 bases remaining between them. CDR3 protein: CASSELSGAFEKLFF. The CDR3 bases are TGTGCCAGCAGTGAATTGTCAGGGGCTTTCGAAAAACTGTTTTTT.

Many counts were recorded for this clonotype. The V gene is TRBV4-2, the J gene TRBJ1-3; D uncertain. The CDR3 contains 13 residues. CDR1 and CDR2 (germline): LGHNA, YNFKEQ. V lost 0 bases and J lost 7, with 7 bases in between. CDR3 loop: CASSQDKLNTIYF. The CDR3, as DNA: TGTGCCAGCAGCCAAGATAAACTCAACACCATATATTTT.